This record covers a single T cell receptor beta chain. These data are taken from a study of blood T cell repertoires in COVID-19. For the study at large: COVID-19 samples, acute and convalescent, were from the United States, Italy and Spain.

Germline trimming cut 4 bases from V and 2 bases from J; bases unmatched to any gene: 9. Germline V CDR1 and CDR2: SGHNT, YYREEE (reference sequence). The CDR3 totals 16 residues. Individuals drawn from about two dozen US areas were about 18 to 90 years old. Original data processing: The authors estimated nucleated cell counts from reference gene primer amplification. TCRdb keeps only in-frame clones here, not all; method: immunoSEQ multiplex PCR. The DNA was the basis for D and trimming; V, J and clone size are from that table. The table has 150,000 or so clones, around 82% seen once. The source of this sequence is a man between 35 and 55 years old who had recovered from COVID-19. V gene TRBV5-4 combines with J gene TRBJ2-3, with 8 bases lining up with TRBD2. Sequencing used PBMCs or T cells enriched from blood (not recorded which). CDR3 loop: CASSKKSGGPTDTQYF. DNA for the CDR3: TGTGCCAGCAGCAAAAAAAGCGGGGGCCCCACAGATACGCAGTATTTT. The whole variable domain, remainder taken from reference TRBV5-4 and TRBJ2-3, is ETGVTQSPTHLIKTRGQQVTLRCSSQSGHNTVSWYQQALGQGPQFIFQYYREEENGRGNFPPRFSGLQFPNYSSELNVNALELDDSALYLCASSKKSGGPTDTQYFGPGTRLTVL.